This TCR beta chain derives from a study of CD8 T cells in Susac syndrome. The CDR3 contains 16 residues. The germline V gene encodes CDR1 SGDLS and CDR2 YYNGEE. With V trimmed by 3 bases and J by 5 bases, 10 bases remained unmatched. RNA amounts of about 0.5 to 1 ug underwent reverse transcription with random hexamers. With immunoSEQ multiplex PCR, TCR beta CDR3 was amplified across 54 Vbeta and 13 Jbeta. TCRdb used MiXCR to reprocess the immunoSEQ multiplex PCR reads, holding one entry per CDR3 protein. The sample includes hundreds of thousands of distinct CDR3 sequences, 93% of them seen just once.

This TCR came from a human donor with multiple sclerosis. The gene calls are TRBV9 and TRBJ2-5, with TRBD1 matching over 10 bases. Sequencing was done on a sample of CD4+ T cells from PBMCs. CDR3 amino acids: CASSGRGQGEVETQYF. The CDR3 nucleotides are TGTGCCAGCAGCGGTAGAGGACAGGGGGAGGTCGAGACCCAGTACTTC.